These 10 T cell receptor beta chains were sequenced from one sample in a study of blood T cells in healthy people across ages. With a J-beta primer mix and a sample-barcoded 5' primer, a second PCR ran roughly 6 to 12 cycles. TCRdb reanalysed the 5' RACE reads using MiXCR and keeps one entry per CDR3 protein. The table includes some 1,800,000 distinct CDR3 sequences, about two fifths detected once. Input material: blood. All receptors derive from a human donor in good health.

This clonotype was recorded a few times. V gene TRBV4-1 combines with J gene TRBJ2-3; 10 positions match TRBD1. CDR3 length: 17 amino acids. The junction had 9 bases not matched to a gene; V was cut back by 1 base and J by 5 bases. In germline, CDR1 is MGHRA, CDR2 YSYEKL. CDR3 loop: CASSQVRDRGKGDTQYF. CDR3 coding DNA: TGCGCCAGCAGCCAAGTCAGGGACAGGGGTAAGGGAGATACGCAGTATTTT.

This chain joins TRBV12-3 or TRBV12-4 and TRBJ2-1, with 10 positions matching TRBD2. The CDR3 is made up of 15 amino acids. V was clipped by 3 bases and J by 9 bases; unmatched bases: 8. CDR3 coding DNA: TGTGCCAGCAGTTTTGGAAGCGGGGGGGCAGGTGAGCAGTTCTTC. This sequence encodes CASSFGSGGAGEQFF.

Points on this clonotype: The germline gene is not matched at one end of the junction; a read error may be the cause. This rearrangement joins TRBV10-2 to TRBJ1-5; unclear D gene. Germline CDR1 and CDR2: WSHSY and SAAADI. The CDR3 length is 14 residues. The CDR3, as DNA: TGCGCCAGCAGAGGGAAGGGTAGCAATCAGTCCCAGCATTTT. Translating it yields CASRGKGSNQSQHF.

The chain is built from TRBV7-2 and TRBJ1-1, with TRBD1 as a possible D gene (5 bases). The CDR3 is made up of 13 amino acids. Germline lookup yields CDR1 SGHTA and CDR2 FQGNSA. Deletions cut 7 bases from V and 3 bases from J, with 12 bases between. CDR3 nucleotide sequence: TGTGCCAGCACCATATACAGGTACACTGAAGCTTTCTTT. This codes for CASTIYRYTEAFF.

The V and J genes are TRBV5-5 and TRBJ1-1, with D maybe TRBD1 (6 bases). With 6 bases removed from V and 3 bases from J, the gap between germline ends came to 15 bases. Germline CDR1 and CDR2: SGHKS and YYEKEE (reference sequence). The CDR3 is 14 residues long. The CDR3: CASILKQGDTEAFF. The CDR3 bases are TGTGCCAGCATCCTCAAACAGGGAGACACTGAAGCTTTCTTT.

The chain combines TRBV29-1 with TRBJ2-1; TRBD1 matches 8 bases. The CDR3 is 12 amino acids. J gave up 13 bases and V 6 bases, and 11 bases lay outside the gene matches. Per germline, CDR1 SQVTM and CDR2 ANQGSEA. DNA of the CDR3: TGCAGCGTGGAACAGGGGGGAAAGACCCAGTTCTTC. It codes for CSVEQGGKTQFF.

The V and J genes are TRBV20-1 and TRBJ2-2; no clear D. V lost 7 bases and J 7 bases, leaving 10 bases between the germline ends. This CDR3 has 11 residues. CDR1 and CDR2 (germline): DFQATT, SNEGSKA (reference sequence). Here the CDR3 reads CSVRLNGELFF. In nucleotides, the CDR3 is TGCAGTGTTAGGTTGAACGGGGAGCTGTTTTTT.

The chain is built from TRBV7-2 and TRBJ1-5, with TRBD1 as a possible D gene (5 bases). Germline CDR1 reads SGHTA; CDR2 reads FQGNSA. Deletions cut 5 bases from V and 7 bases from J, with 12 bases between. There are 13 residues in the CDR3. The CDR3 nucleotides are TGTGCCAGCAGCAACCGGGACTACCAGCCCCAGCATTTT. Translated: CASSNRDYQPQHF.

This clonotype was seen more than once but under ten times. V is TRBV7-6 and J is TRBJ1-5; D call uncertain. Germline V lookup: CDR1 SGHVS, CDR2 FNYEAQ. The CDR3 is 15 amino acids. Trimming pared 1 base from V and 3 bases from J, leaving 10 bases between. The CDR3: CASSLDSQFNQPQHF. Written as DNA, the CDR3 is TGTGCCAGCAGCTTAGATAGTCAGTTCAATCAGCCCCAGCATTTT.

This clonotype has a single count. V is TRBV7-2 and J is TRBJ1-5; D gene unclear. The CDR3 extends over 16 amino acids. Germline CDR1 and CDR2: SGHTA and FQGNSA. V dropped 3 bases and J dropped 0 bases, with 12 bases sitting between them. The CDR3 DNA reads TGTGCCAGCAGCTTTAGCGGATCTTATAGCAATCAGCCCCAGCATTTT. Protein: CASSFSGSYSNQPQHF.